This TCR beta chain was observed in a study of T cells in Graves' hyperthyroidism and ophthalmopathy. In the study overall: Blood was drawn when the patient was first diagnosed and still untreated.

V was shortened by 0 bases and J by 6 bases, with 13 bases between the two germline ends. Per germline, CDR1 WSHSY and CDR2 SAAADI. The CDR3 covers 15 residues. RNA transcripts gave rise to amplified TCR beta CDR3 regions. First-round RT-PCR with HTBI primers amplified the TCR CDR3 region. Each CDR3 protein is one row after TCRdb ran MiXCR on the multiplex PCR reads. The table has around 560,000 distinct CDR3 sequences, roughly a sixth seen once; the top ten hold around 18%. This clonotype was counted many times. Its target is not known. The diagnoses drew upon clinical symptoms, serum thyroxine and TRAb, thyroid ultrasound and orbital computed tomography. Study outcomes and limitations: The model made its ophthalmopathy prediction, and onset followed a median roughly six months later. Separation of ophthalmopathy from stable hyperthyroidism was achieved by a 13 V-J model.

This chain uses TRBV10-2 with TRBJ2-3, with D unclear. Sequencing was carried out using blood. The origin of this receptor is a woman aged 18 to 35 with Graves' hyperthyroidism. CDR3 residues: CASSESALLGDTQYF. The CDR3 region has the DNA TGCGCCAGCAGTGAGTCAGCCCTATTGGGGGATACGCAGTATTTT.